The 25 T cell receptor beta chains below were found in one sample sequenced in a study of control samples from healthy donors and cancer patients. Here immunoSEQ multiplex PCR was the method, and the copy in TCRdb shows in-frame clones only, minus some. Its table records about 190,000 clones. Sequencing input: blood. The receptors shown here come from a woman aged 25-40 years in good health.

The genes are TRBV7-8 and TRBJ1-3; D call uncertain. The germline V gene encodes CDR1 SGHVS and CDR2 FQNEAQ. The ends were cut back, 0 bases at V and 4 bases at J, with 10 bases in the middle. The CDR3 is made up of 15 amino acids. The CDR3 region is CASSLALGPGNTIYF. DNA for the CDR3: TGTGCCAGCAGCTTAGCATTAGGCCCCGGAAACACCATATATTTT.

The CDR3 protein is CASSQDPGGASGTYEQYF. The DNA for the CDR3 is TGTGCCAGCAGCCAAGATCCGGGGGGGGCGTCAGGGACGTACGAGCAGTACTTC. The rearrangement uses TRBV3-1 (or the pseudogene TRBV3-2) and TRBJ2-7; 8 bases map to TRBD2. Looked up from germline, CDR1 is LGHDT and CDR2 is YNNKEL (reference sequence). This CDR3 has 18 residues. The V segment lost 0 bases and the J segment 4 bases; nucleotides outside the gene matches: 14.

This rearrangement joins TRBV5-1 to TRBJ2-3; D gene unclear. CDR3 length: 15 residues. Per the germline V gene, CDR1 is SGHRS and CDR2 is YFSETQ. The V and J ends lost 0 bases and 3 bases respectively, with 11 bases between them. CDR3 coding DNA: TGCGCCAGCAGCTTGGGTGCATCCAAGACAGATACGCAGTATTTT. As protein: CASSLGASKTDTQYF.

The rearrangement joins TRBV4-2 to TRBJ1-2; 7 bases match TRBD1. J lost 4 bases, V lost 2 bases, and 7 bases had no gene match. CDR1 is LGHNA, CDR2 YNFKEQ, per germline. The CDR3 covers 15 residues. CDR3 DNA sequence: TGTGCCAGCAGCCAAAGCACAGGGGTTTTCTATGGCTACACCTTC. Translation gives CASSQSTGVFYGYTF.

The chain recombines TRBV2 with TRBJ1-3; no firm D call. The V end was cut by 3 bases, the J end by 2 bases, with 11 bases between. Germline CDR1 and CDR2: SNHLY and FYNNEI. The CDR3 runs to 15 residues. Here the CDR3 reads CASSEGRRTGNTIYF. Here the CDR3 DNA reads TGTGCCAGCAGTGAGGGCAGGCGGACTGGAAACACCATATATTTT.

The V gene is TRBV3-1 (or the pseudogene TRBV3-2), the J gene TRBJ1-1, with a tentative D call TRBD1 (5 bases). Looked up from germline, CDR1 is LGHDT and CDR2 is YNNKEL (reference sequence). V shed 4 bases and J shed 1 base, with 13 bases lying between them. The CDR3 runs to 15 residues. CDR3 residues: CASSLSLGGNTEAFF. The CDR3 region has the DNA TGTGCCAGCAGCCTTAGTTTGGGGGGGAACACTGAAGCTTTCTTT.

The J gene is TRBJ2-5, the V gene TRBV2; D might be TRBD1 (5 bases). The CDR3 runs to 16 residues. The ends were cut back, 9 bases at V and 5 bases at J, with 25 bases in the middle. Germline values: CDR1 SNHLY, CDR2 FYNNEI. CDR3 amino acids: CASKGASGALLETQYF. CDR3 coding DNA: TGTGCCAGTAAAGGGGCATCCGGAGCGCTGCTGGAGACCCAGTACTTC.

The rearrangement links TRBV16 to TRBJ1-6, with a tentative D call TRBD1 (6 bases). Germline loops: CDR1 KGHSY, CDR2 FQNENV. CDR3 length: 17 amino acids. The V end was cut by 1 base, the J end by 1 base, with 11 bases between. CDR3 DNA: TGTGCCAGCAGCCAATTGCGGGGGGCGTCCTATAATTCACCCCTCCACTTT. This gives the protein CASSQLRGASYNSPLHF.

Of note for this clone: This sample also contains other DNA sequences that code for the same CDR3. This chain uses TRBV9 with TRBJ1-1, with no clear D. The length of the CDR3 is 13 residues. The V end was cut by 0 bases, the J end by 2 bases, with 5 bases between. CDR1 and CDR2 (germline): SGDLS, YYNGEE. This chain's CDR3 is CASSVALNTEAFF. CDR3 in DNA: TGTGCCAGCAGCGTAGCTTTAAACACTGAAGCTTTCTTT.

The genes are TRBV27 and TRBJ2-1, with 10 bases that match TRBD2. The CDR3 extends over 15 amino acids. Germline V gives CDR1 MNHEY, CDR2 SMNVEV (reference sequence). Trimming removed 2 bases from V and 5 bases from J; junction bases left unmatched: 3. CDR3 sequence: CASSLVLAGDNEQFF. Written as DNA, the CDR3 is TGTGCCAGCAGTTTAGTCCTAGCGGGGGACAATGAGCAGTTCTTC.

About this clone: The junction differs from germline at one of its ends, possibly a read error. The chain's CDR3 is CASSVSRGRGYEQYF. CDR3 DNA: TGTGCTAGCAGCGTAAGCAGGGGGCGCGGATACGAGCAGTACTTC. The J gene is TRBJ2-7, the V gene TRBV7-7; 8 bases are a match to TRBD1. Germline V gives CDR1 SSHAT, CDR2 FNYEAQ (reference sequence). The CDR3 totals 15 residues.

V usage is TRBV27 and J usage is TRBJ2-7, with D perhaps TRBD1 (5 bases). Trimming stripped 10 bases from V and 3 bases from J, with 19 bases between. The CDR3 spans 14 residues. Germline CDR1 and CDR2: MNHEY and SMNVEV (reference sequence). The CDR3 is CAIKLFGHNYEQYF. CDR3 sequence (DNA): TGTGCCATCAAACTTTTCGGACATAACTACGAGCAGTACTTC.

The chain employs TRBV11-3 and TRBJ2-7; 7 bases match TRBD1. This CDR3 contains 13 residues. The junction had 9 bases not matched to a gene; V was cut back by 1 base and J by 12 bases. The germline CDR1 and CDR2 sequences are SGHNT and YENEEA. DNA for the CDR3: TGTGCCAGCAGCTTAGCCACCGACAGGGTCCTGTACTTC. Translating gives CASSLATDRVLYF.

The rearrangement links TRBV28 to TRBJ1-2, with a possible D match to TRBD1 (6 bases). Per the germline V gene, CDR1 is MDHEN and CDR2 is SYDVKM. Trimming removed 6 bases at V and 4 bases at J, with 18 bases between. This CDR3 has 15 amino acids. CDR3 bases: TGTGCCAGCAGCCCACTGGGGGGGCAGCCCTATGGCTACACCTTC. Translation gives CASSPLGGQPYGYTF.

This rearrangement joins TRBV27 to TRBJ1-5, with D perhaps matching TRBD1 (5 bases). V was cut by 4 bases and J by 4 bases, with 11 bases left in between. Germline CDR1 MNHEY, CDR2 SMNVEV (reference sequence). The CDR3 loop spans 14 amino acids. DNA of the CDR3: TGTGCCAGCAGTTCCGGGGCTCCGAATCAGCCCCAGCATTTT. Its translation is CASSSGAPNQPQHF.

The V gene is TRBV9, the J gene TRBJ2-7; TRBD1 matches 7 bases. This CDR3 comprises 15 residues. CDR1 is SGDLS, CDR2 YYNGEE, per germline. V was pared by 2 bases and J by 4 bases, with 9 bases of the junction left unmatched. CDR3 sequence: CASSVSPRDSYEQYF. For the CDR3, the DNA is TGTGCCAGCAGCGTCTCCCCCCGGGACAGTTACGAGCAGTACTTC.

The chain uses TRBV29-1 and TRBJ1-1; D ambiguous. The CDR3 has 12 amino acids. The germline V gene encodes CDR1 SQVTM and CDR2 ANQGSEA. Trimming left V 4 bases short and J 7 bases short, with 13 bases between. The CDR3, as DNA: TGCAGCGTTGTTGCCCCGGGAAGTGAAGCTTTCTTT. Translated: CSVVAPGSEAFF.

V usage is TRBV6-5 and J usage is TRBJ2-6; D gene uncertain. The CDR3 extends over 15 amino acids. Germline lookup yields CDR1 MNHEY and CDR2 SVGAGI. Trimming stripped 2 bases from V and 2 bases from J, with 7 bases between. The CDR3 protein is CASSYGRAGANVLTF. The CDR3 coding sequence is TGTGCCAGCAGTTACGGGCGCGCTGGGGCCAACGTCCTGACTTTC.

The J gene is TRBJ2-1, the V gene TRBV4-2; D perhaps matches TRBD2 (5 bases). The CDR3 sequence is 16 residues long. From germline, CDR1 is LGHNA and CDR2 YNFKEQ. V was shortened by 0 bases and J by 3 bases, with 12 bases between the two germline ends. For the CDR3, the DNA is TGTGCCAGCAGCCAAGATCAGCGGAGACGCTACAATGAGCAGTTCTTC. Amino acid sequence: CASSQDQRRRYNEQFF.

The chain employs TRBV18 and TRBJ1-4; 7 bases are a match to TRBD1. The CDR3 extends over 14 amino acids. J was trimmed by 4 bases and V by 4 bases; bases with no gene match: 3. Germline-derived CDR1 and CDR2 are KGHSH and LQKENI. The CDR3 DNA is TGTGCCAGCTCACAGGGACAGAGTAATGAAAAACTGTTTTTT. Translating gives CASSQGQSNEKLFF.

CDR3 region: CASRGTQSRNEQYF. CDR3 coding DNA: TGTGCCAGCCGGGGCACTCAGTCTCGGAACGAGCAGTACTTC. V usage is TRBV6-5 and J usage is TRBJ2-7; D tentatively fits TRBD1 or TRBD2 (5 bases each). Looked up from germline, CDR1 is MNHEY and CDR2 is SVGAGI. The CDR3 covers 14 residues. V shed 8 bases and J shed 5 bases, with 19 bases lying between them.

The chain uses TRBV6-1 and TRBJ1-6, with 8 bases fitting TRBD1. The germline CDR1 and CDR2 sequences are MNHNS and SASEGT. The V and J ends lost 2 bases and 10 bases, in that order; junction bases with no gene match: 13. This CDR3 spans 17 amino acids. CDR3 loop: CASSERGRGRGNSPLHF. Here the CDR3 DNA reads TGTGCCAGCAGTGAACGGGGCAGGGGGCGCGGGAACTCACCCCTCCACTTT.

The chain is built from TRBV5-1 and TRBJ2-7; D might be TRBD2 (6 bases). V was pared by 0 bases and J by 3 bases, with 13 bases between. The CDR3 runs 15 residues. Germline V gives CDR1 SGHRS, CDR2 YFSETQ. CDR3 coding DNA: TGCGCCAGCAGCTTGGAGTCCGGGGGAAACTACGAGCAGTACTTC. It yields the protein CASSLESGGNYEQYF.

The V and J genes are TRBV24-1 and TRBJ1-5; D not certain. V was pared by 1 base and J by 4 bases, with 7 bases between. The CDR3 is 14 residues long. Per the germline V gene, CDR1 is KGHDR and CDR2 is SFDVKD. CDR3 nucleotides: TGTGCCACCAGTGATTTAGCAGATAATCAGCCCCAGCATTTT. It yields the protein CATSDLADNQPQHF.

The chain carries TRBV28 and TRBJ2-2, with no clear D. The CDR3 consists of 12 residues. V shed 6 bases and J shed 8 bases, with 10 bases lying between them. The germline gives CDR1 MDHEN, CDR2 SYDVKM. CDR3 protein: CASSLDPGELFF. The CDR3 nucleotides read TGTGCCAGCAGCCTAGACCCTGGGGAGCTGTTTTTT.